The rows below give T cell receptor beta chains drawn from one sample of a study of cytomegalovirus exposure and HLA in healthy donors. The repertoire was sequenced with immunoSEQ multiplex PCR; TCRdb's copy has only in-frame clones and lacks some. The sample comprises 90,000 or so clones, about 79% of which are singletons, and roughly 6% rests with the top ten. Material: PBMCs. The receptors stem from a female donor in good health and CMV-seronegative. Both conserved end residues are part of each CDR3. The D gene is left open where the match is weak. Part of the rows lack a size; the others show once, few, many or a class for expanded clones.

v_call,clone_size,j_call,d_call,cdr3_aa,cdr3_nt
TRBV27,-,TRBJ2-7,TRBD2,CASRWGGGEEQYF,TGTGCCAGCAGATGGGGCGGGGGGGAGGAGCAGTACTTC
TRBV30,-,TRBJ1-1,-,CAWSVRAGYTEAFF,TGTGCCTGGAGTGTTCGGGCGGGATACACTGAAGCTTTCTTT
TRBV18,-,TRBJ1-2,TRBD1,CASSPGTGGAYYGYTF,TGTGCCAGCTCACCGGGGACAGGGGGCGCGTACTATGGCTACACCTTC
TRBV7-9,once,TRBJ1-1,-,CASSSDMPLEAFF,TGTGCCAGCAGCTCCGACATGCCCCTTGAAGCTTTCTTT
TRBV7-8,-,TRBJ1-3,TRBD1,CASSYPGTAGNTIYF,TGTGCCAGCAGCTACCCCGGGACAGCTGGGAACACCATATATTTT
TRBV11-3,-,TRBJ2-3,-,CASSLGRGDTQYF,TGTGCCAGCAGCTTAGGTCGGGGAGATACGCAGTATTTT
TRBV6-1,-,TRBJ1-1,-,CASSELAGLAFF,TGTGCCAGCAGTGAACTCGCAGGACTGGCTTTCTTT
TRBV27,-,TRBJ2-1,TRBD2,CASKTSGIFNEQFF,TGTGCCAGCAAGACTAGCGGGATATTCAATGAGCAGTTCTTC
TRBV19,-,TRBJ2-2,-,CASKGGQFTNTGELFF,TGTGCCAGTAAGGGGGGACAGTTCACGAACACCGGGGAGCTGTTTTTT
TRBV5-1,-,TRBJ2-7,TRBD1,CASSSDRATTYEQYF,TGCGCCAGCAGCTCGGACAGGGCCACTACCTACGAGCAGTACTTC
TRBV11-2,-,TRBJ2-1,TRBD2,CASSPLTSGGNNEQFF,TGTGCCAGCAGCCCCCTCACTAGCGGGGGGAACAATGAGCAGTTCTTC
TRBV15,-,TRBJ2-5,-,CATSPPKKTQYF,TGTGCCACCAGTCCTCCTAAAAAGACCCAGTACTTC
TRBV5-1,few,TRBJ1-4,-,CASSSSGGTSEKLFF,TGCGCCAGCAGCTCCTCCGGCGGGACGAGTGAAAAACTGTTTTTT
TRBV7-9,once,TRBJ2-3,-,CASSLGPLGGPDTQYF,TGTGCCAGCAGCTTAGGTCCTCTCGGGGGGCCGGATACGCAGTATTTT
TRBV6-5,few,TRBJ1-1,-,CASSYGQNTEAFF,TGTGCCAGCAGTTACGGCCAGAACACTGAAGCTTTCTTT